This note documents a single T cell receptor (beta chain) sequence. The antigen remains unidentified. The protocol was immunoSEQ multiplex PCR, while the TCRdb copy is restricted to in-frame clones and leaves out a portion. The repertoire holds nearly 25,000 clones, with approximately 80% as singletons. Every patient had relapsed following autologous stem cell transplantation, and cohorts differed in brentuximab vedotin exposure. The sample originates from a study of PD-1 blockade in classical Hodgkin lymphoma. General observations from the study: With CD4+ cells, TCR diversity rose significantly by C4D1, but not with CD8+ cells. Patients were excluded if nivolumab began under 1 year after ASCT (the autologous transplant). Factors driving the repertoire differences, possibly disease activity or prior therapy, remain undefined.

The CDR3 loop spans 17 amino acids. V shed 4 bases, J shed 7 bases, and the junction held 15 bases outside the gene matches. Germline CDR1 and CDR2: LNHDA and SQIVND (reference sequence). Material: peripheral blood mononuclear cells (PBMCs), obtained before the second cycle of nivolumab. V gene TRBV19 combines with J gene TRBJ1-2; 10 bases are shared with TRBD1. This receptor was obtained from a human donor with classical Hodgkin lymphoma. Written as DNA, the CDR3 is TGTGCCAGTAGTACCGATTACCCAGACAGGGGGCCGGGTGGCTACACCTTC. It codes for CASSTDYPDRGPGGYTF.